This record looks at one T cell receptor (beta chain) sequence and its context. Antigen specificity is unknown. This record belongs to a study of cytomegalovirus exposure and HLA in healthy donors. Germline-derived CDR1 and CDR2 are SGDLS and YYNGEE. The trim removed 4 bases at V and 0 bases at J, leaving 10 bases unmatched. The CDR3 contains 18 residues. Study observations and caveats: Later examination showed HLA-associated TCR beta chains had greater clonal expansion than equally common others. Common viral pathogens seemed to be connected with several of the most significant clusters, according to a later analysis.

The PCR used 60 Vbeta and 13 Jbeta primers. Only in-frame clones appear in the TCRdb table, and some are missing; sequencing was by immunoSEQ multiplex PCR. The repertoire table contains fewer than 100,000 clones. The V gene is TRBV9, the J gene TRBJ2-6, with 7 bases identical to TRBD1. This TCR came from a man between 50 and 59 years old in good health and CMV-seronegative. The sample consisted of PBMCs. CDR3 sequence (DNA): TGTGCCAGCAGCACCAAGAGACAGGGAAGCTCTGGGGCCAACGTCCTGACTTTC. Translating it yields CASSTKRQGSSGANVLTF.